The subject of this entry is one T cell receptor (beta chain). The source of the sample is a study of a mutant IDH1 vaccine in newly diagnosed glioma. V was shortened by 0 bases and J by 0 bases, with 12 bases between the two germline ends. The CDR3 covers 17 residues. Per the germline V gene, CDR1 is SGHDN and CDR2 is FVKESK. Clones were sequenced by immunoSEQ multiplex PCR, and TCRdb holds only the in-frame ones, with some missing. Found here are about 98,000 clones, roughly 90% of them singletons; the top ten hold approximately 0.6%. The time point: baseline, week 1 (first vaccination visit). Treatment specified: pre-vaccination baseline after standard-of-care therapy.

The rearrangement uses TRBV14 and TRBJ2-4; TRBD1 might be the D (6 bases). This clonotype was obtained from a woman in her forties or fifties with glioma. The material was PBMCs, obtained from a glioma patient treated with radiotherapy, temozolomide or both. The CDR3 nucleotides read TGTGCCAGCAGCCAAGATTGGGCAGGGGTAGCCAAAAACATTCAGTACTTC. Protein: CASSQDWAGVAKNIQYF.